The following is a T cell receptor (beta chain) sequence with its context. Constant-region reverse primers amplified full-length variable regions, followed by semi-nested Nested Universal Primer A PCR. TCRdb ran MiXCR on the 5' RACE reads and lists one entry per CDR3 protein. This sample has tens of thousands of distinct CDR3 sequences, with just under 30% found just once. This CDR3 has 13 residues. With 1 base clipped from V and 9 bases from J, the junction kept 3 bases outside the gene matches. Germline assignment: CDR1 LGHDT and CDR2 YNNKEL (reference sequence). The V gene is TRBV3-1, the J gene TRBJ2-4; 7 bases match TRBD2. The sample consisted of memory CD4+ T cells sorted from a lymph node. The subset here: memory CD4+ T cells, CD4+CD45RO+CD25-. This receptor was taken from a female donor with breast cancer. The DNA of the CDR3 is TGTGCCAGCAGCCAAGGGGGAGGGACCATTCAGTACTTC. This sequence encodes CASSQGGGTIQYF. Using reference TRBV3-1 and TRBJ2-4 for the parts outside the CDR3, the full variable domain is DTAVSQTPKYLVTQMGNDKSIKCEQNLGHDTMYWYKQDSKKFLKIMFSYNNKELIINETVPNRFSPKSPDKAHLNLHINSLELGDSAVYFCASSQGGGTIQYFGAGTRLSVL.